This T cell receptor (beta chain) was found in a study of control samples from healthy donors and cancer patients. After removal of 0 bases from V and 6 bases from J, the junction contained 8 bases not matched to a gene. This CDR3 is built from 17 residues. Germline loops: CDR1 SGHRS, CDR2 YFSETQ. The table came from immunoSEQ multiplex PCR; TCRdb's copy has only in-frame clones and leaves some out. The sample includes tens of thousands of clones, roughly nine tenths seen only once; the top ten take roughly 1.5%. The sequencing sample was made of PBMCs. This TCR derives from a man between 40 and 49 years old with colorectal cancer. The chain combines TRBV5-1 with TRBJ2-5, with 13 bases lining up with TRBD2. As DNA, the CDR3 is TGCGCCAGCAGCTTGGAACTAGCGGGAGGGCCGGGAAAGACCCAGTACTTC. Protein: CASSLELAGGPGKTQYF. Based on the CDR3 plus reference TRBV5-1 and TRBJ2-5, the full variable domain is KAGVTQTPRYLIKTRGQQVTLSCSPISGHRSVSWYQQTPGQGLQFLFEYFSETQRNKGNFPGRFSGRQFSNSRSEMNVSTLELGDSALYLCASSLELAGGPGKTQYFGPGTRLLVL.